These 21 T cell receptor beta chains were all obtained from the same sample, sequenced in a study of early T cells in non-severe SARS-CoV-2 infection. TCRdb itself ran the 5' RACE reads through MiXCR, one entry per CDR3 protein. The sample includes about 90,000 distinct CDR3 sequences, about 15% of them seen just once. Sequencing was carried out using whole blood. All receptors come from an adult who was a healthcare worker with PCR-confirmed SARS-CoV-2 infection or an uninfected control (not recorded which).

The CDR3 is CASSSSGRAGNEQFF. The CDR3 DNA reads as TGTGCCAGCAGTTCCAGCGGGAGGGCCGGGAATGAGCAGTTCTTC. The chain is built from TRBV28 and TRBJ2-1, with 10 bases matching TRBD2. The V and J ends lost 4 bases and 7 bases, in that order; junction bases with no gene match: 7. This CDR3 has 15 amino acids. CDR1 and CDR2 (germline): MDHEN, SYDVKM.

This chain joins TRBV7-9 and TRBJ2-3; D is unclear. The CDR3 is 19 residues long. CDR1 and CDR2 from the germline V gene are SEHNR and FQNEAQ (reference sequence). V was cut by 1 base and J by 2 bases, with 22 bases left in between. The CDR3 sequence: CASSLVLVQPTYPTDTQYF. CDR3 bases: TGTGCCAGCAGCTTAGTTCTCGTGCAGCCGACCTACCCCACAGATACGCAGTATTTT.

The chain uses TRBV5-1 and TRBJ2-7, with D perhaps matching TRBD2 (5 bases). The V end was cut by 4 bases, the J end by 6 bases, with 14 bases between. Germline-derived CDR1 and CDR2 are SGHRS and YFSETQ. The CDR3 spans 13 residues. The CDR3 reads CASSEGPGGEQYF. The CDR3 DNA reads as TGCGCCAGCAGCGAAGGTCCTGGAGGCGAGCAGTACTTC.

The chain has TRBV27 and TRBJ2-3; D is unclear. Germline values: CDR1 MNHEY, CDR2 SMNVEV (reference sequence). V lost 5 bases, J lost 6 bases, and 9 bases lay in between. The CDR3 covers 12 residues. Here the CDR3 DNA reads TGTGCCAGCAGTCCCAGATCTGATACGCAGTATTTT. Translation: CASSPRSDTQYF.

There are a few counts of this clonotype. The chain carries TRBV18 and TRBJ1-4, with a possible D match to TRBD1 (5 bases). With 5 bases removed from V and 7 bases from J, the gap between germline ends came to 14 bases. Germline V gives CDR1 KGHSH, CDR2 LQKENI. The CDR3 runs to 14 residues. As DNA, the CDR3 is TGTGCCAGCTCAGGGACGTCTCGGGGTGAAAAACTGTTTTTT. Protein sequence: CASSGTSRGEKLFF.

The rearrangement links TRBV28 to TRBJ2-7; no firm D call. V dropped 5 bases and J dropped 2 bases, with 16 bases sitting between them. The CDR3 runs to 15 residues. Germline V lookup: CDR1 MDHEN, CDR2 SYDVKM. DNA for the CDR3: TGTGCCAGCAGTCCGCCCCTGGGAAGAACCTACGAGCAGTACTTC. Translation: CASSPPLGRTYEQYF.

This clonotype was detected a few times. This rearrangement joins TRBV10-2 to TRBJ1-6; the D is unclear. CDR3 length equals 14 residues. The germline V gene encodes CDR1 WSHSY and CDR2 SAAADI. The V gene lost 3 bases and the J gene lost 6 bases, with 9 bases spanning the gap. Written as DNA, the CDR3 is TGCGCCAGCAGTGACGGTGGCGGTAATTCACCCCTCCACTTT. Translating it yields CASSDGGGNSPLHF.

The CDR3 protein is CASSNDSVRGGSPLHF. CDR3 DNA: TGTGCCAGCAGTAACGACAGCGTCAGGGGAGGGTCACCCCTCCACTTT. The V call is TRBV27, the J call TRBJ1-6, with D maybe TRBD1 (6 bases). V shed 5 bases and J shed 10 bases, with 21 bases lying between them. This CDR3 spans 16 amino acids. Germline CDR1 is MNHEY and CDR2 is SMNVEV (reference sequence).

This clonotype appeared many times. The CDR3 spells CASSVQLAGNEQFF. The CDR3 DNA is TGTGCCAGCAGCGTACAACTAGCGGGGAATGAGCAGTTCTTC. The chain employs TRBV9 and TRBJ2-1; 10 bases agree with TRBD2. V shed 1 base, J shed 7 bases, and the junction held 2 bases outside the gene matches. The CDR3 consists of 14 residues. In germline, CDR1 is SGDLS, CDR2 YYNGEE.

This clonotype was observed at least ten times. The gene calls are TRBV19 and TRBJ2-7, with 8 positions matching TRBD1. Germline assignment: CDR1 LNHDA and CDR2 SQIVND (reference sequence). This CDR3 is built from 15 residues. J was trimmed by 3 bases and V by 6 bases; bases with no gene match: 10. CDR3 residues: CASSVGQGIVYEQYF. The CDR3 DNA follows: TGTGCCAGTAGCGTCGGACAGGGCATCGTCTACGAGCAGTACTTC. The variable domain in full, with the rest retrieved from reference TRBV19 and TRBJ2-7, is DGGITQSPKYLFRKEGQNVTLSCEQNLNHDAMYWYRQDPGQGLRLIYYSQIVNDFQKGDIAEGYSVSREKKESFPLTVTSAQKNPTAFYLCASSVGQGIVYEQYFGPGTRLTVT.

This clonotype has only a few counts. This chain joins TRBV5-1 and TRBJ1-5, with 7 bases lining up with TRBD1. Germline V CDR1 and CDR2: SGHRS, YFSETQ. The V segment lost 4 bases and the J segment 7 bases; nucleotides outside the gene matches: 11. CDR3 length: 15 amino acids. For the CDR3, the DNA is TGCGCCAGCAGCCTAACGGGACAGAGTGAACAGCCCCAGCATTTT. As protein: CASSLTGQSEQPQHF.

V gene TRBV29-1 combines with J gene TRBJ2-4, with D possibly being TRBD2 (5 bases). Trimming took 2 bases from V and 2 from J, leaving 13 bases between them. Germline V gene sequence: CDR1 SQVTM, CDR2 ANQGSEA. The CDR3 extends over 15 amino acids. The CDR3 sequence: CSVEISGVTKNIQYF. CDR3 DNA: TGCAGCGTTGAAATAAGCGGAGTGACCAAAAACATTCAGTACTTC.

The V call is TRBV29-1, the J call TRBJ1-1; D unclear. V was clipped by 6 bases and J by 1 base, with 3 bases between them. CDR3 length: 10 amino acids. Germline CDR1 and CDR2: SQVTM and ANQGSEA. The CDR3 coding sequence is TGCAGCGTAGCGAACACTGAAGCTTTCTTT. Translation: CSVANTEAFF. Filled out from reference TRBV29-1 and TRBJ1-1, the complete variable domain reads SAVISQKPSRDICQRGTSLTIQCQVDSQVTMMFWYRQQPGQSLTLIATANQGSEATYESGFVIDKFPISRPNLTFSTLTVSNMSPEDSSIYLCSVANTEAFFGQGTRLTVV.

At least ten counts were recorded for this clonotype. CDR3 coding DNA: TGTGCCAGCAGCTCGACAGGGAGAGGCACTGAAGCTTTCTTT. This translates into CASSSTGRGTEAFF. The chain couples TRBV7-3 to TRBJ1-1; 7 nucleotides match TRBD1. The CDR3 is made up of 14 amino acids. V lost 4 bases to trimming and J lost 4 bases; unmatched junction nucleotides: 6. The germline CDR1 and CDR2 sequences are SGHTA and FQGTGA.

This chain connects TRBV7-2 to TRBJ2-7; 10 bases line up with TRBD1. The CDR3 runs 19 residues. Germline V gene data show CDR1 as SGHTA and CDR2 as FQGNSA. V shed 5 bases and J 2 bases; nucleotides not matched to a gene: 18. DNA for the CDR3: TGTGCCAGCAGCCTGTACCGGGACAGGGGACTAGGGCCGCCCTACGAGCAGTACTTC. The encoded protein is CASSLYRDRGLGPPYEQYF. Full variable domain (remainder filled in from reference TRBV7-2 and TRBJ2-7): GAGVSQSPSNKVTEKGKDVELRCDPISGHTALYWYRQSLGQGLEFLIYFQGNSAPDKSGLPSDRFSAERTGGSVSTLTIQRTQQEDSAVYLCASSLYRDRGLGPPYEQYFGPGTRLTVT.

This clonotype was found a few times. The chain is built from TRBV28 and TRBJ2-6; perhaps D is TRBD1 or TRBD2 (5 bases each). Trimming stripped 7 bases from V and 4 bases from J, with 14 bases between. The CDR3 runs 15 residues. Germline V gene lookup returns CDR1 MDHEN and CDR2 SYDVKM. The DNA of the CDR3 is TGTGCCAGCATCGGGGCGGTGGCCGGGGCCAACGTCCTGACTTTC. Its translation: CASIGAVAGANVLTF.

This clonotype was seen a few times. The CDR3 DNA reads TGTGCCAGCACCGGGAGACTAGCGGGAGTTGACGAGCAGTTCTTC. Translating it yields CASTGRLAGVDEQFF. The chain employs TRBV12-3 or TRBV12-4 and TRBJ2-1, with 12 bases identical to TRBD2. J lost 10 bases, V lost 7 bases, and 11 bases had no gene match. The CDR3 totals 15 residues.

CDR3 amino acids: CATQKQGSYEQYF. Written as DNA, the CDR3 is TGTGCCACCCAGAAACAGGGCTCCTACGAGCAGTACTTC. The chain uses TRBV28 and TRBJ2-7, with D perhaps matching TRBD1 (6 bases). The ends were cut back, 10 bases at V and 0 bases at J, with 13 bases in the middle. Germline V gene lookup returns CDR1 MDHEN and CDR2 SYDVKM. The CDR3 is made up of 13 amino acids. Supplemented by reference TRBV28 and TRBJ2-7, the full variable domain reads DVKVTQSSRYLVKRTGEKVFLECVQDMDHENMFWYRQDPGLGLRLIYFSYDVKMKEKGDIPEGYSVSREKKERFSLILESASTNQTSMYLCATQKQGSYEQYFGPGTRLTVT.

The rearrangement uses TRBV27 and TRBJ2-7, with D possibly TRBD1 on 5 matching bases. Between the trimmed V and J ends, which lost 6 bases and 2 bases, there was a span of 11 bases. The CDR3 is 13 residues long. The germline gives CDR1 MNHEY, CDR2 SMNVEV (reference sequence). CDR3 bases: TGTGCCAGCAGCCAGACAGCCACCTACGAGCAGTACTTC. This translates into CASSQTATYEQYF.

The chain has TRBV7-2 and TRBJ2-1, with 10 bases lining up with TRBD2. The CDR3 covers 16 residues. V gave up 0 bases and J gave up 5 bases; unmatched junction bases: 4. Germline lookup yields CDR1 SGHTA and CDR2 FQGNSA. Here the CDR3 reads CASSLARLAGDNEQFF. CDR3 nucleotides: TGTGCCAGCAGCTTAGCGCGCCTAGCGGGAGACAATGAGCAGTTCTTC.

This clonotype showed up just a few times. J is TRBJ2-5 and V is TRBV7-2; 8 bases map to TRBD2. The V segment lost 5 bases and the J segment 6 bases; nucleotides outside the gene matches: 8. Germline V lookup: CDR1 SGHTA, CDR2 FQGNSA. This CDR3 spans 14 amino acids. As DNA, the CDR3 is TGTGCCAGCAGCCCAACTAGCGGCCCCAAGACCCAGTACTTC. It is translated as CASSPTSGPKTQYF.